These 23 T cell receptor beta chains originate from one sample sequenced in a study of identical twins. TCRdb re-called the 5' RACE reads through MiXCR, storing one row per CDR3 protein. The repertoire holds hundreds of thousands of distinct CDR3 sequences, with about 12% as singletons. These data were likewise used in another study, on yellow fever vaccine responses in identical twins.

Sequencing was carried out using CD8+ T cells sorted from blood. These receptors all stem from a woman aged 18-35 years in good health.

V usage is TRBV20-1 and J usage is TRBJ2-4, with 10 bases that match TRBD2. The CDR3 has 17 residues. Per the germline V gene, CDR1 is DFQATT and CDR2 is SNEGSKA (reference sequence). V shed 0 bases, J shed 5 bases, and the junction held 10 bases outside the gene matches. CDR3 in amino acids: CSARDRTSGMSENIQYF. CDR3 bases: TGCAGTGCTAGAGATCGAACTAGCGGGATGTCGGAAAACATTCAGTACTTC.

This clonotype was seen many times. The genes are TRBV7-9 and TRBJ1-2; the D gene is possibly TRBD1 (5 bases). The V end was cut by 2 bases, the J end by 0 bases, with 10 bases between. Germline V gives CDR1 SEHNR, CDR2 FQNEAQ (reference sequence). The CDR3 length is 15 residues. The CDR3 loop is CASSLPTATNYGYTF. The CDR3 coding sequence is TGTGCCAGCAGCTTACCGACAGCGACTAACTATGGCTACACCTTC.

This chain connects TRBV9 to TRBJ1-2; the D is unclear. CDR1 and CDR2 (germline): SGDLS, YYNGEE. This CDR3 region has 10 residues. V was cut by 3 bases and J by 11 bases, with 8 bases left in between. CDR3 in amino acids: CASSGVLYTF. CDR3 in DNA: TGTGCCAGCAGCGGAGTCCTTTACACCTTC.

J is TRBJ2-7 and V is TRBV7-9, with D perhaps TRBD2 (6 bases). This CDR3 spans 15 amino acids. Trimming cost V 5 bases and J 5 bases, with 19 bases left between them. Germline CDR1 is SEHNR and CDR2 is FQNEAQ (reference sequence). The CDR3 reads CASSVRPGALHEQYF. CDR3 nucleotide sequence: TGTGCCAGCAGCGTAAGGCCGGGAGCGCTCCACGAGCAGTACTTC.

This clonotype was detected only a few times. V usage is TRBV12-3 or TRBV12-4 and J usage is TRBJ2-7, with D perhaps matching TRBD1 (5 bases). The V gene lost 5 bases and the J gene lost 6 bases, with 11 bases spanning the gap. CDR3 length: 12 amino acids. In DNA, the CDR3 is TGTGCCAGCAGTCCGCAGGGTGGCGAGCAGTACTTC. Its protein product is CASSPQGGEQYF.

The chain joins TRBV20-1 to TRBJ2-5; D may match TRBD1 or TRBD2 (5 bases each). In germline, CDR1 is DFQATT, CDR2 SNEGSKA (reference sequence). This CDR3 is built from 16 residues. The V gene lost 1 base and the J gene lost 1 base, with 16 bases spanning the gap. CDR3 sequence: CSARAYGTVAQETQYF. The CDR3 DNA reads TGCAGTGCTAGAGCCTACGGGACCGTGGCCCAAGAGACCCAGTACTTC.

This clonotype was recorded a few times. This chain links TRBV7-9 with TRBJ1-1; tentatively, D is TRBD1 (5 bases). CDR1 is SEHNR, CDR2 FQNEAQ, per germline (reference sequence). V was cut by 2 bases and J by 4 bases, with 8 bases left in between. CDR3 length equals 13 residues. CDR3 DNA sequence: TGTGCCAGCAGCTTACCCGACAGCACTGAAGCTTTCTTT. It specifies CASSLPDSTEAFF.

This clonotype has just a few counts. The rearrangement links TRBV9 to TRBJ1-1, with D maybe TRBD1 (6 bases). Between the trimmed V and J ends, which lost 4 bases and 0 bases, there was a span of 19 bases. CDR1 and CDR2 (germline): SGDLS, YYNGEE. The CDR3 totals 17 residues. CDR3 DNA: TGTGCCAGCAGCCCTGGTAGGGGCAGGGGAATGAACACTGAAGCTTTCTTT. Protein sequence: CASSPGRGRGMNTEAFF. The full variable domain, its missing parts supplied by reference TRBV9 and TRBJ1-1, is DSGVTQTPKHLITATGQRVTLRCSPRSGDLSVYWYQQSLDQGLQFLIQYYNGEERAKGNILERFSAQQFPDLHSELNLSSLELGDSALYFCASSPGRGRGMNTEAFFGQGTRLTVV.

The V and J genes are TRBV27 and TRBJ2-1; a possible D gene is TRBD1 (5 bases). The germline gives CDR1 MNHEY, CDR2 SMNVEV (reference sequence). This CDR3 has 13 residues. Between the trimmed V and J ends, which lost 5 bases and 5 bases, there was a span of 10 bases. As DNA, the CDR3 is TGTGCCAGCAGTCCGAGACAGCACAATGAGCAGTTCTTC. Translated: CASSPRQHNEQFF.

Remarks on this clonotype: A junction end diverges from the germline sequence, so it may reflect a read error. The J gene is TRBJ2-1, the V gene TRBV3-1; 10 bases are a match to TRBD2. This CDR3 contains 19 residues. CDR1 is LGHDT and CDR2 is YNNKEL in the germline V gene (reference sequence). In DNA, the CDR3 is TGTGCCAGCAGCCAACCGTTAGCGGGGGGCCGTCACTCCTACAATGAGCAATTCTTC. Translated: CASSQPLAGGRHSYNEQFF.

The chain links TRBV2 to TRBJ1-6, with D possibly being TRBD1 (5 bases). The germline CDR1 and CDR2 sequences are SNHLY and FYNNEI. The CDR3 covers 22 residues. V lost 2 bases and J 0 bases, leaving 26 bases between the germline ends. The CDR3 DNA sequence: TGTGCCAGCAGTGAATCCGCTCTCCCCCTCTTGCAGGGTGTCTCCTATAATTCACCCCTCCACTTT. Its translation: CASSESALPLLQGVSYNSPLHF.

In this sample, this clonotype turned up many times. CDR3 amino acids: CASSETHAGELTDTQYF. CDR3 sequence (DNA): TGTGCCAGCAGTGAGACCCATGCGGGGGAACTCACAGATACGCAGTATTTT. The chain has TRBV2 and TRBJ2-3; 7 nucleotides agree with TRBD2. V was pared by 3 bases and J by 2 bases, with 11 bases of the junction left unmatched. The CDR3 spans 17 residues. Germline V gene lookup returns CDR1 SNHLY and CDR2 FYNNEI.

This clonotype was observed a few times. This chain uses TRBV2 with TRBJ2-7; 9 bases line up with TRBD2. Germline V gene data show CDR1 as SNHLY and CDR2 as FYNNEI. Trimming took 6 bases from V and 2 from J; bases not matched to a gene: 8. The CDR3 sequence is 15 residues long. CDR3: CASRRTSERPYEQYF. DNA of the CDR3: TGTGCCAGCAGGCGGACTAGCGAGAGACCCTACGAGCAGTACTTC.

This clonotype was detected a few times. The rearrangement joins TRBV4-1 to TRBJ2-5, with D possibly matching TRBD2 (6 bases). Germline V gene data show CDR1 as MGHRA and CDR2 as YSYEKL. Trimming stripped 0 bases from V and 0 bases from J, with 11 bases between. This CDR3 comprises 16 residues. CDR3 nucleotide sequence: TGCGCCAGCAGCCAAGATGGGAGGAGGAACCAAGAGACCCAGTACTTC. Its protein product is CASSQDGRRNQETQYF.

The chain uses TRBV29-1 and TRBJ2-1; 12 bases match TRBD2. CDR3 size: 15 residues. V was pared by 4 bases and J by 3 bases, with 4 bases of the junction left unmatched. Germline-derived CDR1 and CDR2 are SQVTM and ANQGSEA. For the CDR3, the DNA is TGCAGCGTTGTACCGACTAGCGGGGGCTACAATGAGCAGTTCTTC. Its translation is CSVVPTSGGYNEQFF.

The chain combines TRBV7-8 with TRBJ2-2, with D uncertain. Trimming left V 4 bases short and J 5 bases short, with 8 bases between. The length of the CDR3 is 13 residues. CDR1 and CDR2 from the germline V gene are SGHVS and FQNEAQ. The DNA for the CDR3 is TGTGCCAGCAGCTCACTCCCGACCGGGGAGCTGTTTTTT. It encodes CASSSLPTGELFF.

This clonotype was observed at least ten times. The chain uses TRBV20-1 and TRBJ2-1, with D perhaps TRBD2 (6 bases). Germline CDR1 reads DFQATT; CDR2 reads SNEGSKA (reference sequence). The ends were cut back, 6 bases at V and 5 bases at J, with 20 bases in the middle. This CDR3 is 15 amino acids long. The CDR3 nucleotides are TGCAGTGCCACCACCGGGACTTCCTTTGACAATGAGCAGTTCTTC. Its protein product is CSATTGTSFDNEQFF.

This chain joins TRBV7-9 and TRBJ2-5; D is perhaps TRBD1 or TRBD2 (5 bases each). CDR1 and CDR2 from the germline V gene are SEHNR and FQNEAQ (reference sequence). This CDR3 comprises 15 residues. V lost 5 bases and J 5 bases, leaving 18 bases between the germline ends. CDR3 loop: CASSQRGESGETQYF. Here the CDR3 DNA reads TGTGCCAGCAGCCAGAGGGGCGAATCCGGGGAGACCCAGTACTTC.

The table lists this clonotype with many counts. The gene calls are TRBV5-1 and TRBJ2-1; D perhaps matches TRBD2 (7 bases). V lost 2 bases to trimming and J lost 6 bases, with 12 bases between them. The germline V gene encodes CDR1 SGHRS and CDR2 YFSETQ. The CDR3 covers 14 residues. The CDR3 nucleotides read TGCGCCAGCAGCTTTAGGGGGGGCCCCAATGAGCAGTTCTTC. Protein sequence: CASSFRGGPNEQFF.

Only a few counts were recorded for this clonotype. The rearrangement uses TRBV6-5 and TRBJ2-5, with a tentative D call TRBD1 (6 bases). The CDR3 is made up of 17 amino acids. Germline V gene sequence: CDR1 MNHEY, CDR2 SVGAGI. Trimming removed 2 bases at V and 0 bases at J, with 16 bases between. The CDR3 sequence is CASSYPVYGDNQETQYF. In nucleotides, the CDR3 is TGTGCCAGCAGTTACCCCGTTTATGGGGACAACCAAGAGACCCAGTACTTC.

A few counts support this clonotype. The chain employs TRBV28 and TRBJ2-1; 11 bases line up with TRBD2. J was trimmed by 5 bases and V by 3 bases; bases with no gene match: 3. The CDR3 runs 15 residues. Germline CDR1 reads MDHEN; CDR2 reads SYDVKM. The CDR3 DNA reads as TGTGCCAGCAGTTTCGAGACTAGCGGGAACAATGAGCAGTTCTTC. Translating it yields CASSFETSGNNEQFF. The full variable domain, completed using reference TRBV28 and TRBJ2-1, is DVKVTQSSRYLVKRTGEKVFLECVQDMDHENMFWYRQDPGLGLRLIYFSYDVKMKEKGDIPEGYSVSREKKERFSLILESASTNQTSMYLCASSFETSGNNEQFFGPGTRLTVL.

V usage is TRBV29-1 and J usage is TRBJ2-1, with 8 bases aligning to TRBD2. The CDR3 runs 13 residues. Germline lookup yields CDR1 SQVTM and CDR2 ANQGSEA. Losses at the gene ends were 4 bases for V and 9 bases for J; bases not matched to a gene: 8. Here the CDR3 reads CSVASGGMVEQFF. The CDR3 bases are TGCAGCGTTGCCAGCGGGGGAATGGTTGAGCAGTTCTTC.

This rearrangement joins TRBV5-1 to TRBJ1-1; 9 bases fit TRBD1. With 4 bases clipped from V and 6 bases from J, the junction kept 10 bases outside the gene matches. This CDR3 has 15 residues. Germline loops: CDR1 SGHRS, CDR2 YFSETQ. DNA of the CDR3: TGCGCCAGCAGCCTCGGACAGGGGACTAGGTCTGAAGCTTTCTTT. As protein: CASSLGQGTRSEAFF.